The next 27 T cell receptor beta chains were all read from a single sample in a study of beta chain features in type 1 diabetes. Study-wide findings and caveats: Type 1 diabetes patients showed a moderate but significant shortening of TCRB CDR3s in all four CD4+ subsets.

Expressed TCRB transcripts got sequenced, as all isolated RNA was reverse transcribed. Using immunoSEQ multiplex PCR, the repertoire was profiled, and TCRdb retains in-frame clones only, with some absent. The sample includes 300,000 to 350,000 clones, roughly 12% of them seen just once. Their recognized antigens are unknown. What was sequenced was naive CD4+ T cells from blood. The receptor set was obtained from a woman younger than 30 with type 1 diabetes.

The CDR3 protein is CSVGDRGNEQFF. CDR3 DNA sequence: TGCAGCGTGGGGGACAGGGGGAATGAGCAGTTCTTC. The chain is built from TRBV29-1 and TRBJ2-1; 11 nucleotides align to TRBD1. V was clipped by 6 bases and J by 7 bases; unmatched bases: 2. The CDR3 sequence is 12 residues long. The germline gives CDR1 SQVTM, CDR2 ANQGSEA.

There are a few counts of this clone. This chain connects TRBV5-1 to TRBJ2-7, with D possibly TRBD1 on 5 matching bases. This CDR3 has 13 amino acids. Germline CDR1 and CDR2: SGHRS and YFSETQ. Trimming took 0 bases from V and 5 from J, leaving 9 bases between them. CDR3 DNA sequence: TGCGCCAGCAGCTTGGAAGGGGTTGACGAGCAGTACGTC. Translating gives CASSLEGVDEQYV.

This clone has just a few counts. This chain connects TRBV11-2 to TRBJ2-1, with 8 bases aligning to TRBD2. Per germline, CDR1 SGHAT and CDR2 FQNNGV. The CDR3 runs to 16 residues. The junction had 12 bases not matched to a gene; V was cut back by 5 bases and J by 6 bases. The CDR3 sequence is CASSPLSGRLFNEQFF. CDR3 coding DNA: TGTGCCAGCAGCCCCCTCAGCGGGAGATTGTTCAATGAGCAGTTCTTC.

This clone was seen a few times. The chain carries TRBV5-1 and TRBJ2-3; tentative D call: TRBD2 (6 bases). The CDR3 totals 15 residues. V was shortened by 9 bases and J by 4 bases, with 21 bases between the two germline ends. Germline CDR1 reads SGHRS; CDR2 reads YFSETQ. CDR3 bases: TGCGCCACCAATAAGGGCTCTAGCGTGGCAGATACGCAGTATTTT. As protein: CATNKGSSVADTQYF.

The chain uses TRBV11-2 and TRBJ2-1; 12 bases match TRBD2. The CDR3 covers 14 residues. Germline-derived CDR1 and CDR2 are SGHAT and FQNNGV. V gave up 5 bases and J gave up 6 bases; unmatched junction bases: 2. CDR3 loop: CASSTGLAGNEQFF. CDR3 sequence (DNA): TGTGCCAGCAGCACGGGACTAGCGGGCAATGAGCAGTTCTTC.

This clone has a handful of counts. V gene TRBV4-2 combines with J gene TRBJ2-3; weak D call: TRBD2 (5 bases). Germline V lookup: CDR1 LGHNA, CDR2 YNFKEQ. CDR3 size: 18 residues. V was pared by 0 bases and J by 7 bases, with 23 bases between. CDR3 DNA: TGTGCCAGCAGCCAAGATCCTCCATCTCTAGCCGACTTCTATACGCAGTATTTT. Translating it yields CASSQDPPSLADFYTQYF.

This clone was seen more than once but under ten times. The V and J genes are TRBV5-6 and TRBJ2-1; D is undetermined. Deletions cut 1 base from V and 2 bases from J, with 13 bases between. Germline V gene data show CDR1 as SGHDT and CDR2 as YYEEEE. This CDR3 spans 16 amino acids. This CDR3 is CASSLFLRPTYNEQFF. The CDR3 bases are TGTGCCAGCAGCTTGTTCTTGCGCCCGACCTACAATGAGCAGTTCTTC.

The chain combines TRBV14 with TRBJ1-3; D is ambiguous. Per the germline V gene, CDR1 is SGHDN and CDR2 is FVKESK. Trimming removed 4 bases at V and 4 bases at J, with 14 bases between. The CDR3 has 15 residues. The CDR3 reads CASSRVSLPGNTIYF. DNA for the CDR3: TGTGCCAGCAGCCGAGTATCCCTACCCGGAAACACCATATATTTT.

The CDR3 nucleotides read TGTGCCAGCAGCCCGGGACAGTTGGATACGCAGTATTTT. Translating gives CASSPGQLDTQYF. J is TRBJ2-3 and V is TRBV7-2; 7 bases match TRBD1. This CDR3 is built from 13 residues. V lost 5 bases and J lost 6; bases outside the gene matches: 5. The germline CDR1 and CDR2 sequences are SGHTA and FQGNSA.

The chain has TRBV28 and TRBJ2-5; perhaps TRBD1 as D (5 bases). The CDR3 covers 13 residues. V was trimmed by 2 bases and J by 3 bases, leaving 7 bases between them. CDR1 and CDR2 (germline): MDHEN, SYDVKM. The CDR3 here is CASSLGREETQYF. The CDR3 coding sequence is TGTGCCAGCAGTTTAGGCAGGGAAGAGACCCAGTACTTC.

This rearrangement joins TRBV7-9 to TRBJ2-7, with a tentative D call TRBD1 (5 bases). The CDR3 is 12 amino acids. Germline V lookup: CDR1 SEHNR, CDR2 FQNEAQ (reference sequence). The V gene lost 4 bases and the J gene lost 5 bases, with 9 bases spanning the gap. CDR3 region: CASSSQDHEQYF. CDR3 DNA sequence: TGTGCCAGCAGCTCACAGGATCACGAGCAGTACTTC.

In this sample, this clone turned up many times. V gene TRBV23-1 combines with J gene TRBJ2-5; TRBD2 matches at 7 bases. TRBV23-1 falls under the ORF class, with uncertain function. Trimming cost V 1 base and J 0 bases; bases outside gene matches: 2. This CDR3 is built from 15 residues. In DNA, the CDR3 is TGCGCCAGCAGTCAATGTGGACTAGACCAAGAGACCCAGTACTTC. It yields the protein CASSQCGLDQETQYF.

This clone was seen more than once but under ten times. V gene TRBV28 combines with J gene TRBJ1-1, with TRBD1 as a possible D gene (5 bases). This CDR3 comprises 14 residues. The V end lost 7 bases, the J end lost 5 bases, and 17 bases lay between the germline ends. In germline, CDR1 is MDHEN, CDR2 SYDVKM. This CDR3 reads CASIPGGIRTEAFF. The CDR3 DNA reads as TGTGCCAGCATTCCTGGGGGGATACGGACTGAAGCTTTCTTT. Full variable domain (outside the CDR3, taken from reference TRBV28 and TRBJ1-1): DVKVTQSSRYLVKRTGEKVFLECVQDMDHENMFWYRQDPGLGLRLIYFSYDVKMKEKGDIPEGYSVSREKKERFSLILESASTNQTSMYLCASIPGGIRTEAFFGQGTRLTVV.

This clone was seen more than once but under ten times. The chain is built from TRBV2 and TRBJ1-2, with TRBD1 matching over 10 bases. Germline V gene lookup returns CDR1 SNHLY and CDR2 FYNNEI. The CDR3 sequence is 16 residues long. V was clipped by 5 bases and J by 3 bases; unmatched bases: 9. The CDR3 nucleotides are TGTGCCAGCAGTCCCGGGACAGGGGTGGTAGACTATGGCTACACCTTC. Its translation is CASSPGTGVVDYGYTF. Drawing the rest from reference TRBV2 and TRBJ1-2, the complete variable domain is EPEVTQTPSHQVTQMGQEVILRCVPISNHLYFYWYRQILGQKVEFLVSFYNNEISEKSEIFDDQFSVERPDGSNFTLKIRSTKLEDSAMYFCASSPGTGVVDYGYTFGSGTRLTVV.

This chain uses TRBV7-9 with TRBJ1-5, with D tentatively TRBD1 (6 bases). This CDR3 region has 17 residues. Germline lookup yields CDR1 SEHNR and CDR2 FQNEAQ (reference sequence). The V end lost 0 bases, the J end lost 0 bases, and 12 bases lay between the germline ends. In DNA, the CDR3 is TGTGCCAGCAGCTTAGCGTCGGGGGGGGCTAGCAATCAGCCCCAGCATTTT. Its translation is CASSLASGGASNQPQHF.

CDR3 in DNA: TGTGCCACCAGCAGAGCAGCGGTCCAAGAGACCCAGTACTTC. Translating it yields CATSRAAVQETQYF. The gene calls are TRBV15 and TRBJ2-5, with D perhaps TRBD2 (5 bases). V was clipped by 1 base and J by 1 base, with 7 bases between them. CDR1 and CDR2 from the germline V gene are LNHNV and YYDKDF (reference sequence). This CDR3 region has 14 residues.

The sample holds a few counts of this clone. This chain links TRBV7-8 with TRBJ2-5, with a possible D match to TRBD2 (6 bases). Trimming removed 5 bases from V and 7 bases from J, with 17 bases in between. The CDR3 sequence is 14 residues long. Germline assignment: CDR1 SGHVS and CDR2 FQNEAQ. The CDR3 DNA reads TGTGCCAGCAGCACGCTCGGGAGTTTTCGGACCCAGTACTTC. Its protein is CASSTLGSFRTQYF.

This clone turned up a few times. The chain employs TRBV6-6 and TRBJ2-7; the match to TRBD1 covers 7 bases. V was pared by 6 bases and J by 0 bases, with 11 bases of the junction left unmatched. The CDR3 is 16 amino acids. Germline loops: CDR1 MNHNY, CDR2 SVGAGI (reference sequence). The CDR3 here is CASSPQGHRPSYEQYF. The CDR3 bases are TGTGCCAGCAGCCCACAGGGGCACCGCCCCTCCTACGAGCAGTACTTC.

This clone was seen more than once but under ten times. The V and J genes are TRBV21-1 and TRBJ2-7; the table's D gene call, TRBD1, was not cross checked with the DNA. TRBV21-1 is given as a pseudogene. The CDR3 totals 17 residues. The CDR3 sequence is CASSKEGTGGNSYEQYF. In nucleotides, the CDR3 is TGTGCCAGCAGCAAAGAGGGGACAGGTGGAAACTCCTACGAGCAGTACTTC.

The V gene is TRBV19, the J gene TRBJ2-5, with 7 bases that match TRBD1. The junction had 9 bases not matched to a gene; V was cut back by 5 bases and J by 3 bases. The CDR3 consists of 15 residues. Looked up from germline, CDR1 is LNHDA and CDR2 is SQIVND (reference sequence). The CDR3: CASSPDRVVEETQYF. CDR3 nucleotides: TGTGCCAGTAGTCCCGACAGGGTCGTTGAAGAGACCCAGTACTTC.

The V call is TRBV1, the J call TRBJ2-7; TRBD2, the table's D call, lacks a check against the DNA. TRBV1 is designated a pseudogene. The length of the CDR3 is 19 residues. This CDR3 reads CTSSQDLSSSGGSIYEQYF. The CDR3 DNA reads TGCACCAGCAGCCAAGATTTGTCCAGTTCCGGCGGGAGTATCTACGAGCAGTACTTC.

This clone was detected only a few times. This chain uses TRBV7-9 with TRBJ1-2; 7 bases align to TRBD1. V shed 4 bases, J shed 2 bases, and the junction held 4 bases outside the gene matches. The CDR3 extends over 14 amino acids. Germline CDR1 and CDR2: SEHNR and FQNEAQ (reference sequence). This CDR3 reads CASSSATGNYGYTF. Written as DNA, the CDR3 is TGTGCCAGCAGCTCCGCGACAGGGAACTATGGCTACACCTTC.

With respect to this clone: The sample contains more than one DNA sequence encoding this CDR3. The V call is TRBV5-1, the J call TRBJ2-1, with D maybe TRBD1 (5 bases). Germline values: CDR1 SGHRS, CDR2 YFSETQ. This CDR3 comprises 12 residues. Deletions cut 2 bases from V and 7 bases from J, with 7 bases between. The CDR3 sequence: CASSLQANEQFF. The DNA of the CDR3 is TGCGCCAGCAGCTTACAGGCTAATGAGCAGTTCTTC.

The rearrangement uses TRBV30 and TRBJ2-5; the D gene is possibly TRBD1 (6 bases). Germline V gene sequence: CDR1 GTSNPN, CDR2 SVGIG (reference sequence). The CDR3 has 11 amino acids. Trimming took 5 bases from V and 2 from J, leaving 6 bases between them. The CDR3 sequence: CAWGQQETQYF. The CDR3 nucleotides read TGTGCCTGGGGACAGCAAGAGACCCAGTACTTC.

This clone was recorded a few times. CDR3 sequence reads: CASSPPVGQGLGEQYF. The DNA for the CDR3 is TGTGCCAGCTCACCACCGGTAGGGCAGGGACTTGGAGAGCAGTACTTC. The V call is TRBV18, the J call TRBJ2-7; possible D gene TRBD2, 6 bases. Trimming pared 0 bases from V and 7 bases from J, leaving 19 bases between. The CDR3 loop spans 16 amino acids. Germline CDR1 is KGHSH and CDR2 is LQKENI.

DNA of the CDR3: TGTGCCAGCAACCCGGGGAGACAGGTCTCTGAAGCTTTCTTT. Its translation: CASNPGRQVSEAFF. The chain couples TRBV5-4 to TRBJ1-1, with a weak D call TRBD1 (6 bases). The length of the CDR3 is 14 residues. The V gene's germline CDR1 is SGHNT and CDR2 YYREEE (reference sequence). The germline V and J ends were trimmed by 6 bases and 6 bases, with 18 bases remaining between them. The full variable domain, with the rest looked up from reference TRBV5-4 and TRBJ1-1, is ETGVTQSPTHLIKTRGQQVTLRCSSQSGHNTVSWYQQALGQGPQFIFQYYREEENGRGNFPPRFSGLQFPNYSSELNVNALELDDSALYLCASNPGRQVSEAFFGQGTRLTVV.

The V gene is TRBV7-2, the J gene TRBJ1-2; TRBD1 might be the D (5 bases). Between the trimmed V and J ends, which lost 3 bases and 3 bases, there was a span of 8 bases. Germline CDR1 SGHTA, CDR2 FQGNSA. There are 13 residues in the CDR3. This chain's CDR3 is CASSFQGDYGYTF. The CDR3 coding sequence is TGTGCCAGCAGCTTCCAGGGTGACTATGGCTACACCTTC.